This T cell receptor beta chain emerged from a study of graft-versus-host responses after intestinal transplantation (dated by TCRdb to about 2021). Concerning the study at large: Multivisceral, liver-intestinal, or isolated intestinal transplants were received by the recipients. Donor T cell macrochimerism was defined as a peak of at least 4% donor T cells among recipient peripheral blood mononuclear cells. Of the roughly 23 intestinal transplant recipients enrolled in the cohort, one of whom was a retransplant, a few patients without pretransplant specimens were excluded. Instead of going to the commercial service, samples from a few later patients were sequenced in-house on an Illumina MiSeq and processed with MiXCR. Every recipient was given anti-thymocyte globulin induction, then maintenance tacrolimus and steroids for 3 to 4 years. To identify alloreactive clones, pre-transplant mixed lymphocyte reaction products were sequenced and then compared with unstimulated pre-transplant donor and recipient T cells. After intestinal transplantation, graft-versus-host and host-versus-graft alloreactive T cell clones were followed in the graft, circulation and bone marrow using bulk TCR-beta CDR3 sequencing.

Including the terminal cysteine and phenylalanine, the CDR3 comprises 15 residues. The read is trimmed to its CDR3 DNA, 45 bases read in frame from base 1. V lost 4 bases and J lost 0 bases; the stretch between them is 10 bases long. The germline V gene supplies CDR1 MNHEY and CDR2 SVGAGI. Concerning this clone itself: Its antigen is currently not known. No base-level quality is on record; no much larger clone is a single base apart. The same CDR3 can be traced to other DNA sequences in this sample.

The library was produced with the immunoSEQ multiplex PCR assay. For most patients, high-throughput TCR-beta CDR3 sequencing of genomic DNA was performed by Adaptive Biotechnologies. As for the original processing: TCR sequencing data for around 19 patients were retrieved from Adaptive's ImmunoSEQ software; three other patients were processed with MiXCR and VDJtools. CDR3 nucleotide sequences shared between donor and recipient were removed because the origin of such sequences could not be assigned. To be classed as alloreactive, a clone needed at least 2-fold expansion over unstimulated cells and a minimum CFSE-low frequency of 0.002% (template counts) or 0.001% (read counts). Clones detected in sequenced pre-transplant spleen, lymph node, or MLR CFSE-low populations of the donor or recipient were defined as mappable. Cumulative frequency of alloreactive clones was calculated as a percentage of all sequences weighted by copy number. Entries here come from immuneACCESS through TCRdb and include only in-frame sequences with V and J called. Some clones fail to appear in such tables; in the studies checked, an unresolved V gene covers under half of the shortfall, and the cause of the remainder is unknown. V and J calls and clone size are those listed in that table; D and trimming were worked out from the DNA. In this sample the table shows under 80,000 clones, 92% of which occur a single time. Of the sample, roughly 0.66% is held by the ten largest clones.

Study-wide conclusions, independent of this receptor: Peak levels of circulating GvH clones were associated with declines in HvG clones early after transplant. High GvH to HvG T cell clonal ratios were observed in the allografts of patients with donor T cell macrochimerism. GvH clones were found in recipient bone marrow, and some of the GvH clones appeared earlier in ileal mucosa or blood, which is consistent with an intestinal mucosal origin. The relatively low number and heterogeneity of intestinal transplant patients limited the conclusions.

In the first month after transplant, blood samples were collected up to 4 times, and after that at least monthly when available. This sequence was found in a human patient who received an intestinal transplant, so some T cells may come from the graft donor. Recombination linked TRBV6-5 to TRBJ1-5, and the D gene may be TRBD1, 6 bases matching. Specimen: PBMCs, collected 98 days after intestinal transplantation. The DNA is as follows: TGTGCCAGCAGTTCGGACAGAAATAGCAATCAGCCCCAGCATTTT. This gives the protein CASSSDRNSNQPQHF.